These 12 T cell receptor beta chains came from one sample sequenced in a study of a mutant IDH1 vaccine in newly diagnosed glioma. Specified time point: week 5, during vaccination. The investigators gave 300 ug of mutant IDH1 20-mer peptide in each vaccine dose, together with topical imiquimod. TCRdb keeps only in-frame clones here, not all; method: immunoSEQ multiplex PCR. The table has fewer than 30,000 clones, about 77% seen once; the top ten hold roughly a tenth. These receptors are not linked to any known antigen. The sample was PBMCs, taken from a glioma patient whose treatment included an IDH1 peptide vaccine. The receptors here all came from a man in his forties with glioma.

The CDR3 region is CASSSPPSEQFF. In DNA form, the CDR3 reads TGTGCCAGCAGTTCGCCCCCCAGTGAGCAGTTCTTC. The gene calls are TRBV27 and TRBJ2-1; D unclear. CDR1 and CDR2 from the germline V gene are MNHEY and SMNVEV (reference sequence). The CDR3 is 12 amino acids. V lost 4 bases and J 9 bases, leaving 10 bases between the germline ends.

The chain couples TRBV6-4 to TRBJ2-1, with D unclear. Germline CDR1 MRHNA, CDR2 SNTAGT. The CDR3 sequence is 15 residues long. Deletions cut 4 bases from V and 0 bases from J, with 10 bases between. The CDR3 loop is CASSGVISSYNEQFF. CDR3 in DNA: TGTGCCAGCAGTGGGGTGATCAGCTCCTACAATGAGCAGTTCTTC.

This rearrangement joins TRBV14 to TRBJ1-1, with TRBD1 as a possible D gene (6 bases). Germline V CDR1 and CDR2: SGHDN, FVKESK. This CDR3 contains 17 residues. Trimming removed 3 bases from V and 2 bases from J, with 19 bases in between. CDR3 bases: TGTGCCAGCAGCCAGACCTATTTCAGGGGTGAAAACACTGAAGCTTTCTTT. Its translation: CASSQTYFRGENTEAFF.

The chain has TRBV5-6 and TRBJ1-5, with TRBD1 matching 8 bases. Per germline, CDR1 SGHDT and CDR2 YYEEEE. This CDR3 has 16 residues. Losses at the gene ends were 0 bases for V and 3 bases for J; bases not matched to a gene: 5. CDR3 sequence (DNA): TGTGCCAGCAGCTTGGGACAGGGGCGTCTCAATCAGCCCCAGCATTTT. This sequence encodes CASSLGQGRLNQPQHF.

In its sample, this clone was seen a few times. J is TRBJ1-2 and V is TRBV14; D gene unclear. This CDR3 region has 11 residues. Germline V gene sequence: CDR1 SGHDN, CDR2 FVKESK. V gave up 6 bases and J gave up 5 bases, with 7 bases separating them. The CDR3 nucleotides read TGTGCCAGCAGAGACGAGTATGGCTACACCTTC. Protein sequence: CASRDEYGYTF.

V usage is TRBV11-2 and J usage is TRBJ1-2, with D possibly matching TRBD1 (5 bases). The CDR3 extends over 15 amino acids. CDR1 and CDR2 (germline): SGHAT, FQNNGV. V shed 4 bases and J shed 0 bases, with 12 bases lying between them. The DNA for the CDR3 is TGTGCCAGCAGCTCTGTAAGGGGTCCTAACTATGGCTACACCTTC. This codes for CASSSVRGPNYGYTF.

This rearrangement joins TRBV5-1 to TRBJ2-5; D uncertain. The CDR3 loop spans 14 amino acids. Germline CDR1 reads SGHRS; CDR2 reads YFSETQ. V lost 0 bases, J lost 1 base, and 7 bases lay in between. As DNA, the CDR3 is TGCGCCAGCAGCTTGGGACCCATCCAAGAGACCCAGTACTTC. It specifies CASSLGPIQETQYF. The variable domain in full, with the rest retrieved from reference TRBV5-1 and TRBJ2-5, is KAGVTQTPRYLIKTRGQQVTLSCSPISGHRSVSWYQQTPGQGLQFLFEYFSETQRNKGNFPGRFSGRQFSNSRSEMNVSTLELGDSALYLCASSLGPIQETQYFGPGTRLLVL.

The rearrangement joins TRBV29-1 to TRBJ2-2; D is possibly TRBD1 (5 bases). V was trimmed by 7 bases and J by 0 bases, leaving 15 bases between them. Looked up from germline, CDR1 is SQVTM and CDR2 is ANQGSEA. CDR3 length: 15 amino acids. This CDR3 reads CSAAVGDPNTGELFF. The CDR3 DNA is TGCAGCGCTGCAGTAGGGGATCCGAACACCGGGGAGCTGTTTTTT.

This chain links TRBV5-1 with TRBJ2-1; 10 nucleotides agree with TRBD2. From germline, CDR1 is SGHRS and CDR2 YFSETQ. The CDR3 has 17 amino acids. The J segment lost 7 bases and the V segment lost 0 bases, leaving 10 bases of the junction unmatched. CDR3 sequence reads: CASSLGPSGRVGNEQFF. The CDR3 DNA is TGCGCCAGCAGCTTGGGCCCTAGCGGGAGAGTCGGGAATGAGCAGTTCTTC. Supplemented by reference TRBV5-1 and TRBJ2-1, the full variable domain reads KAGVTQTPRYLIKTRGQQVTLSCSPISGHRSVSWYQQTPGQGLQFLFEYFSETQRNKGNFPGRFSGRQFSNSRSEMNVSTLELGDSALYLCASSLGPSGRVGNEQFFGPGTRLTVL.

In its sample, this clone ranks as medium-sized. The chain employs TRBV29-1 and TRBJ2-5; maybe TRBD1 (5 bases). Trimming shortened V by 5 bases and J by 0 bases, and 19 bases separated the two germline ends. The CDR3 has 16 residues. CDR1 and CDR2 from the germline V gene are SQVTM and ANQGSEA. Written as DNA, the CDR3 is TGCAGCGTTCAAGGAACGACAGCTGATCACCAAGAGACCCAGTACTTC. Protein sequence: CSVQGTTADHQETQYF.

In DNA, the CDR3 is TGTGCCAGCAGCTTGGGCCTAGCGGGAGACGGCACAGATACGCAGTATTTT. Translated, it gives CASSLGLAGDGTDTQYF. The chain joins TRBV5-6 to TRBJ2-3, with TRBD2 matching over 10 bases. After removal of 0 bases from V and 1 base from J, the junction contained 5 bases not matched to a gene. The CDR3 runs to 17 residues. Germline V CDR1 and CDR2: SGHDT, YYEEEE.

This chain connects TRBV7-9 to TRBJ2-1, with 7 bases matching TRBD2. Trimming at V came to 4 bases and at J to 0 bases, leaving 3 bases not matched to a gene. The CDR3 contains 15 residues. Germline values: CDR1 SEHNR, CDR2 FQNEAQ (reference sequence). This CDR3 is CASSYRGDSYNEQFF. Written as DNA, the CDR3 is TGTGCCAGCAGCTATCGGGGGGACTCCTACAATGAGCAGTTCTTC.